The source of this T cell receptor beta chain is a study of T-cell reconstitution after alpha-beta-depleted transplantation in children. This clonotype has only one observation. Relative to the germline gene, one junction end is altered; a read error may explain this. Preparing the TCRbeta library involved the use of unique molecular identifiers. Each CDR3 protein gets one entry after TCRdb re-called the PCR reads with MiXCR. The repertoire holds a few hundred thousand distinct CDR3 sequences, 10% to 15% seen once, with 2.2% in the top ten. This CDR3 spans 16 amino acids. Germline CDR1 reads DFQATT; CDR2 reads SNEGSKA (reference sequence).

The J gene is TRBJ2-2, the V gene TRBV20-1; 7 bases line up with TRBD2. This specimen consisted of PBMCs, mostly from graft donor cells, obtained 360 days after TCRalphabeta/CD19-depleted stem cell transplant. The TCR sequence derives from a male patient between 10 and 17 years old who had a stem cell transplant for acute myeloid leukemia, so the T cells may come from the graft donor. The CDR3 protein is CCAREKGGFNTGELFF. For the CDR3, the DNA is TGCTGTGCTAGAGAAAAGGGAGGGTTCAACACCGGGGAGCTGTTTTTT.